A selection of T cell receptor beta chains follows, all from one sample in a study of T cell repertoires in cytomegalovirus infection. In TCRdb, the reads were re-called with MiXCR into one record per CDR3 protein. The table shows under 850,000 distinct CDR3 sequences, with 30% to 35% occurring only once. No antigen has been identified for these receptors. Sequenced material: cultured PBMCs, taken from culture after CMV antigen stimulation. The receptor source for this set is a human donor in good health (CMV status not recorded). Some clones in this sample may be carry-over from other donors' samples. Both conserved end residues are part of each CDR3. The order of the fields is clone size, V gene, J gene, D gene, CDR3 DNA, CDR3 protein. D genes are given only for firm matches. Where a row states a size, it is once, few, many or the class of an expanded clone; other rows omit it.

clone size: few; V gene: TRBV6-6; J gene: TRBJ1-6; D gene: TRBD1; CDR3 DNA: TGTGCCAGCAGCACCGTCCGGGACAGTTCACCCCTCCACTTT; CDR3 protein: CASSTVRDSSPLHF
clone size: .; V gene: TRBV6-1; J gene: TRBJ2-6; D gene: .; CDR3 DNA: TGTGCCAGCACCGAGGGGGCTGGGGCCAACGTCCTGACTTTC; CDR3 protein: CASTEGAGANVLTF
clone size: .; V gene: TRBV7-2; J gene: TRBJ1-6; D gene: .; CDR3 DNA: TGTGCCAGCAGCTTATCGGTCCTCAGCTCCTATAATTCACCCCTCCACTTT; CDR3 protein: CASSLSVLSSYNSPLHF
clone size: .; V gene: TRBV6-1; J gene: TRBJ1-5; D gene: .; CDR3 DNA: TGTGCCAGCAGTGAAGCGCCGAGGGTGCGAAATCAGCCCCAGCATTTT; CDR3 protein: CASSEAPRVRNQPQHF
clone size: many; V gene: TRBV7-2; J gene: TRBJ2-5; D gene: .; CDR3 DNA: TGTGCCAGCAGCTCGGACCGGGTGCAGACCCAGTACTTC; CDR3 protein: CASSSDRVQTQYF
clone size: few; V gene: TRBV28; J gene: TRBJ1-5; D gene: .; CDR3 DNA: TGTGCCAGCAGACCACAGGGTGGGGGTTTTTCTAGCAATCAGCCCCAGCATTTT; CDR3 protein: CASRPQGGGFSSNQPQHF
clone size: .; V gene: TRBV15; J gene: TRBJ1-3; D gene: .; CDR3 DNA: TGTGCCACCAGCAGAAGGGGGAAACACACCATATATTTT; CDR3 protein: CATSRRGKHTIYF
clone size: many; V gene: TRBV7-2; J gene: TRBJ1-1; D gene: .; CDR3 DNA: TGTGCCAGCAGCCCCCCAGCGTATCTTGCTTTCTTT; CDR3 protein: CASSPPAYLAFF
clone size: few; V gene: TRBV27; J gene: TRBJ2-1; D gene: .; CDR3 DNA: TGTGCCAGCACCCTATTGGGGGCAGGGAGTAACAATGAGCAGTTCTTC; CDR3 protein: CASTLLGAGSNNEQFF
clone size: .; V gene: TRBV29-1; J gene: TRBJ2-5; D gene: TRBD2; CDR3 DNA: TGCAGCGTCCTGACTAGCGCCCCAGTACTAGAGACCCAGTACTTC; CDR3 protein: CSVLTSAPVLETQYF
clone size: .; V gene: TRBV20-1; J gene: TRBJ1-6; D gene: .; CDR3 DNA: TGCAGTGCTAGTAACATCGCTAATAATTCACCCCTCCACTTT; CDR3 protein: CSASNIANNSPLHF
clone size: .; V gene: TRBV20-1; J gene: TRBJ2-6; D gene: .; CDR3 DNA: TGCAGTGCTAGTATCCCCCAGGGTGATGGGGCCAACGTCCTGACTTTC; CDR3 protein: CSASIPQGDGANVLTF
clone size: .; V gene: TRBV11-2; J gene: TRBJ2-3; D gene: TRBD2; CDR3 DNA: TGTGCCAGCAGCTTGGGAGCGGGGGGAATAACAGATACGCAGTATTTT; CDR3 protein: CASSLGAGGITDTQYF
clone size: few; V gene: TRBV9; J gene: TRBJ1-1; D gene: TRBD1; CDR3 DNA: TGTGCCAGCAGCGCCAGACAGGGGGCGACACCCAACACTGAAGCTTTCTTT; CDR3 protein: CASSARQGATPNTEAFF
clone size: .; V gene: TRBV4-1; J gene: TRBJ2-3; D gene: .; CDR3 DNA: TGCGCCAGCAGCCAGGCGTTAAGGGGCTATAGCACAGATACGCAGTATTTT; CDR3 protein: CASSQALRGYSTDTQYF
clone size: .; V gene: TRBV2; J gene: TRBJ2-5; D gene: TRBD1; CDR3 DNA: TGTGCCTCAAAGAGGGGGCTGGGGACCCAGTACTTC; CDR3 protein: CASKRGLGTQYF
clone size: .; V gene: TRBV5-1; J gene: TRBJ2-5; D gene: .; CDR3 DNA: TGCGCCAGCAGCAGAGGAATGGGGGCAATACAAGAGACCCAGTACTTC; CDR3 protein: CASSRGMGAIQETQYF
clone size: .; V gene: TRBV28; J gene: TRBJ2-5; D gene: .; CDR3 DNA: TGTGCCAGCAGCCCTAGGGACATCCAAGAGACCCAGTACTTC; CDR3 protein: CASSPRDIQETQYF
clone size: .; V gene: TRBV20-1; J gene: TRBJ2-1; D gene: TRBD2; CDR3 DNA: TGCAGTGCTCCTCATGGGAGCGGGACCTACAATGAGCAGTTCTTC; CDR3 protein: CSAPHGSGTYNEQFF
clone size: few; V gene: TRBV7-9; J gene: TRBJ2-3; D gene: TRBD2; CDR3 DNA: TGTGCCAGCAGCTTAGGTAGCGGGAGGATCGCAACGCAGTATTTT; CDR3 protein: CASSLGSGRIATQYF